This T cell receptor (beta chain) was captured by sequencing in a study of blood T cell repertoires in COVID-19. In the study overall: Specimens from acute and convalescent COVID-19 originated in the United States, Italy and Spain. T cells, B-cell-depleted T cells, or PBMCs provided the cDNA or gDNA that served as material.

This CDR3 is built from 13 residues. V lost 4 bases and J 4 bases, leaving 9 bases between the germline ends. CDR1 LGHDT and CDR2 YNNKEL come from the germline V gene (reference sequence). Methods used by the authors: Amplification from reference gene primers served as the basis for estimated nucleated cell counts. Clones were sequenced by immunoSEQ multiplex PCR, and TCRdb holds only the in-frame ones, with some missing. The V and J calls and clone size come from that table; D and trimming were worked out from the DNA. Of about 200,000 clones detected, roughly nine tenths appear once; the ten largest clones hold about 0.81%.

The receptor was isolated from a woman aged 65 to 85 with acute or convalescent COVID-19. Sequenced: peripheral blood. The chain couples TRBV3-1 (or the pseudogene TRBV3-2) to TRBJ2-3, with D possibly being TRBD2 (6 bases). This CDR3 is CASSLRGSDTQYF. As DNA, the CDR3 is TGTGCCAGCAGCCTCCGGGGGTCAGATACGCAGTATTTT.